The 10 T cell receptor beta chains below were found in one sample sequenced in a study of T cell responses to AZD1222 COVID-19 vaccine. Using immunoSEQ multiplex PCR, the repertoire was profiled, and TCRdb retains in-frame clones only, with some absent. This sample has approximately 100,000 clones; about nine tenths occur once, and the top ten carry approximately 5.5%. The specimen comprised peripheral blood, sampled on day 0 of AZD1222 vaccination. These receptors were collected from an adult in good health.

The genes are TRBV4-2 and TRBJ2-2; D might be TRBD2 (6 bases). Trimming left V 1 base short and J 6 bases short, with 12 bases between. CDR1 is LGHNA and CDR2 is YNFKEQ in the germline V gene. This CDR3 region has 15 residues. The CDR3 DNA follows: TGTGCCAGCAGCCAAGTCGGGAGCGCGTCCGGGGAGCTGTTTTTT. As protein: CASSQVGSASGELFF.

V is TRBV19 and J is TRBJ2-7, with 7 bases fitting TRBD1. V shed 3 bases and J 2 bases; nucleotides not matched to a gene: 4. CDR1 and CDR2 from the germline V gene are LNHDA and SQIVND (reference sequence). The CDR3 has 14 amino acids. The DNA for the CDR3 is TGTGCCAGTAGTATCGGGACAGTTGCCTACGAGCAGTACTTC. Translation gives CASSIGTVAYEQYF.

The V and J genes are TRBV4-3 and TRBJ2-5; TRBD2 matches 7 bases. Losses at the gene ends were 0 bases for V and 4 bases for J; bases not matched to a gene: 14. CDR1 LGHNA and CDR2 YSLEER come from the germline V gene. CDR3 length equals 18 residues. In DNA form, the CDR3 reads TGCGCCAGCAGCCAAGATCTATCGGGCGGGAGAGAGATAGAGACCCAGTACTTC. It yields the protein CASSQDLSGGREIETQYF.

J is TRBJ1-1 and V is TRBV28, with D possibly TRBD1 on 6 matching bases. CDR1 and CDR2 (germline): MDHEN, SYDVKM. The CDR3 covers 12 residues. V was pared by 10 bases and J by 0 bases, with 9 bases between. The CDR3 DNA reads TGTGCCAAGACAGGAATGAACACTGAAGCTTTCTTT. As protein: CAKTGMNTEAFF.

The CDR3: CASSQDYTPGQYF. CDR3 bases: TGTGCCAGCAGCCAAGATTACACCCCCGGGCAGTACTTC. The J gene is TRBJ2-7, the V gene TRBV3-1 (or the pseudogene TRBV3-2), with D hard to call. The V gene lost 0 bases and the J gene lost 9 bases, with 12 bases spanning the gap. The CDR3 has 13 amino acids. Germline lookup yields CDR1 LGHDT and CDR2 YNNKEL (reference sequence).

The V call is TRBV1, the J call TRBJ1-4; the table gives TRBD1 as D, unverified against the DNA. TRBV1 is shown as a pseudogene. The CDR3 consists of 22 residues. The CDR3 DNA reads TGCACCAGCAGCCCTCACCGAGGGTATCTGGACAGGGGGCCGTGGAACAATGAAAAACTGTTTTTT. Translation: CTSSPHRGYLDRGPWNNEKLFF.

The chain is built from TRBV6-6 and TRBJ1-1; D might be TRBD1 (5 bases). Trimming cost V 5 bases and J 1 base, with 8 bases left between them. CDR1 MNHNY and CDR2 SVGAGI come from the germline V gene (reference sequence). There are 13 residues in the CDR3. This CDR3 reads CASSTQENTEAFF. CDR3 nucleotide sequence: TGTGCCAGCAGTACACAGGAGAACACTGAAGCTTTCTTT.

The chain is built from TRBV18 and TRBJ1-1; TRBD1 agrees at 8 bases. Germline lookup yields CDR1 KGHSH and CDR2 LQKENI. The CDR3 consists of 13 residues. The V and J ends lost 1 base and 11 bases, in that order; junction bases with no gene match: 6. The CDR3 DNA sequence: TGTGCCAGCTCACCACTCCGGGGACAGGAGGCTTTCTTT. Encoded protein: CASSPLRGQEAFF. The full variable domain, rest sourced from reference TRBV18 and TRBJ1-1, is NAGVMQNPRHLVRRRGQEARLRCSPMKGHSHVYWYRQLPEEGLKFMVYLQKENIIDESGMPKERFSAEFPKEGPSILRIQQVVRGDSAAYFCASSPLRGQEAFFGQGTRLTVV.

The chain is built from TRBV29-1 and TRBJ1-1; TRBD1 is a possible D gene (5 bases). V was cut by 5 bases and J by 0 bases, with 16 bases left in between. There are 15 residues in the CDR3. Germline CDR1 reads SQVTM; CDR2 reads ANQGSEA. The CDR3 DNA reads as TGCAGCGTTTCATCCTTTACAGGTATGAACACTGAAGCTTTCTTT. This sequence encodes CSVSSFTGMNTEAFF.

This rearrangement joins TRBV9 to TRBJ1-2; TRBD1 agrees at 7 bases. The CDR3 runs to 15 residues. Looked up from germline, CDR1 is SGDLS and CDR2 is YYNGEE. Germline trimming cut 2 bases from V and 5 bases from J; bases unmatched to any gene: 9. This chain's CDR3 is CASSVDTGVRYGYTF. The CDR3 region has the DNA TGTGCCAGCAGCGTCGACACAGGGGTTCGGTATGGCTACACCTTC.